The 11 T cell receptor beta chains listed next were all sequenced from one sample in a study of Ad26.COV2.S vaccination and SARS-CoV-2 variants. Produced via immunoSEQ multiplex PCR; TCRdb's table is partial and in-frame only. The sample yields 350,000 to 400,000 clones, 88% seen once. Described treatment: around 19 received Ad26.COV2.S at low or high dose, single or two shots; 5 received placebo; per-sample allocation not given. At day 63 after the first vaccine or placebo injection, samples were drawn. Sequences were derived from peripheral blood, sampled in a trial of Ad26.COV2.S vaccine versus placebo. The receptors were sampled from a person aged 18-60 years who received the Ad26.COV2.S COVID-19 vaccine or a placebo.

This chain links TRBV19 with TRBJ1-5, with 11 nucleotides matching TRBD1. Trimming removed 0 bases from V and 6 bases from J; junction bases left unmatched: 1. CDR3 length: 15 residues. In germline, CDR1 is LNHDA, CDR2 SQIVND (reference sequence). The CDR3 sequence: CASSIEGTGGQPQHF. CDR3 DNA: TGTGCCAGTAGTATAGAGGGGACAGGGGGTCAGCCCCAGCATTTT. The whole variable domain, filled in from reference TRBV19 and TRBJ1-5, reads DGGITQSPKYLFRKEGQNVTLSCEQNLNHDAMYWYRQDPGQGLRLIYYSQIVNDFQKGDIAEGYSVSREKKESFPLTVTSAQKNPTAFYLCASSIEGTGGQPQHFGDGTRLSIL.

This sequence joins TRBV6-1 and TRBJ1-4; 8 bases line up with TRBD1. Per the germline V gene, CDR1 is MNHNS and CDR2 is SASEGT. This CDR3 has 14 amino acids. J was trimmed by 4 bases and V by 6 bases; bases with no gene match: 4. CDR3 in DNA: TGTGCCAGCAGCCGGACAGGGAGTAATGAAAAACTGTTTTTT. Protein product: CASSRTGSNEKLFF.

The chain recombines TRBV12-5 with TRBJ1-2, with no clear D. The CDR3 consists of 12 residues. The V gene lost 1 base and the J gene lost 6 bases, with 6 bases spanning the gap. Germline V gene lookup returns CDR1 LGHNT and CDR2 FRNRAP. The CDR3 region is CASGLEGHGYTF. CDR3 nucleotide sequence: TGTGCTAGTGGTTTGGAAGGGCATGGCTACACCTTC.

The chain combines TRBV4-1 with TRBJ1-1, with TRBD1 as a possible D gene (5 bases). CDR3 length equals 14 residues. CDR1 and CDR2 (germline): MGHRA, YSYEKL. With 4 bases removed from V and 11 bases from J, the gap between germline ends came to 20 bases. The CDR3 DNA follows: TGCGCCAGCAGCCGTGGGTGGGTCGGGGACGTGGCTTTCTTT. This sequence encodes CASSRGWVGDVAFF.

This clone was observed a single time. The chain uses TRBV5-1 and TRBJ1-1; tentative D call: TRBD1 (5 bases). Trimming took 4 bases from V and 1 from J, leaving 14 bases between them. The CDR3 is 15 amino acids. Germline loops: CDR1 SGHRS, CDR2 YFSETQ. As DNA, the CDR3 is TGCGCCAGCAGCACCCCCCCAGGGCCGAACACTGAAGCTTTCTTT. Translating gives CASSTPPGPNTEAFF.

The chain has TRBV6-1 and TRBJ1-3, with TRBD1 as a possible D gene (5 bases). Germline V lookup: CDR1 MNHNS, CDR2 SASEGT. CDR3 length: 16 amino acids. Trimming stripped 0 bases from V and 4 bases from J, with 13 bases between. In DNA form, the CDR3 reads TGTGCCAGCAGTGAAGCGAGGCAGGGCATGGGAAACACCATATATTTT. Residues: CASSEARQGMGNTIYF.

This clone was seen a handful of times. The chain joins TRBV12-3 or TRBV12-4 to TRBJ1-6; D is possibly TRBD1 (5 bases). V lost 5 bases and J 8 bases, leaving 10 bases between the germline ends. The CDR3 has 13 amino acids. CDR3 sequence reads: CASSRPGDSPLHF. The CDR3 nucleotides read TGTGCCAGCAGTCGTCCGGGGGATTCACCCCTCCACTTT.

This chain uses TRBV6-6 with TRBJ2-1; possibly TRBD2 for D (6 bases). CDR1 is MNHNY, CDR2 SVGAGI, per germline (reference sequence). CDR3 length: 14 amino acids. Between the trimmed V and J ends, which lost 8 bases and 0 bases, there was a span of 11 bases. CDR3 sequence (DNA): TGTGCCAGCGCGGCGGGGTCCTCCTACAATGAGCAGTTCTTC. Residues: CASAAGSSYNEQFF.

V and J are TRBV27 and TRBJ1-1, with D perhaps TRBD1 (6 bases). The CDR3 loop spans 13 amino acids. From germline, CDR1 is MNHEY and CDR2 SMNVEV (reference sequence). With 4 bases removed from V and 5 bases from J, the gap between germline ends came to 11 bases. For the CDR3, the DNA is TGTGCCAGCAGTTGGGGGCGTGGTACTGAAGCTTTCTTT. This translates into CASSWGRGTEAFF.

A word on this clone: This CDR3 is also generated by other DNA sequences in the sample. The rearrangement links TRBV7-2 to TRBJ1-2; D is ambiguous. This CDR3 spans 15 amino acids. Trimming pared 1 base from V and 0 bases from J, leaving 9 bases between. Germline V CDR1 and CDR2: SGHTA, FQGNSA. CDR3 in amino acids: CASSLEQETNYGYTF. CDR3 DNA: TGTGCCAGCAGCTTAGAGCAGGAAACTAACTATGGCTACACCTTC.

The chain is built from TRBV5-6 and TRBJ1-1; 7 nucleotides align to TRBD1. J lost 0 bases, V lost 8 bases, and 7 bases had no gene match. The CDR3 has 14 amino acids. Germline CDR1 SGHDT, CDR2 YYEEEE. The CDR3 region is CASNTGQVNTEAFF. CDR3 DNA sequence: TGTGCCAGTAATACCGGACAGGTGAACACTGAAGCTTTCTTT.